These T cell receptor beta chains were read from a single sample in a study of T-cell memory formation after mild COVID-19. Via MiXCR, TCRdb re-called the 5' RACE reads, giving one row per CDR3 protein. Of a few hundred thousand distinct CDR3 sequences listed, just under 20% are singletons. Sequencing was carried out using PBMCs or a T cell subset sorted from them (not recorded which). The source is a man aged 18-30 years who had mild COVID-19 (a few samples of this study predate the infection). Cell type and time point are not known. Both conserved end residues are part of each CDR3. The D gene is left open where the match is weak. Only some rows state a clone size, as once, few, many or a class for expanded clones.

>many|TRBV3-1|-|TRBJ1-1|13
CASSQRQNTEAFF
TGTGCCAGCAGCCAACGCCAGAACACTGAAGCTTTCTTT
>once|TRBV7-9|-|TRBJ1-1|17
CASSFGLGRRVSPEAFF
TGTGCCAGCAGCTTTGGACTTGGCAGGAGGGTTTCGCCTGAAGCTTTCTTT
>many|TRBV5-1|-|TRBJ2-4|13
CASGPRGQNIQYF
TGCGCCAGCGGCCCAAGGGGCCAAAACATTCAGTACTTC
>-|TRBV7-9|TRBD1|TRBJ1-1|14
CASSVRDSYTEAFF
TGTGCCAGCAGCGTCCGGGACAGCTACACTGAAGCTTTCTTT
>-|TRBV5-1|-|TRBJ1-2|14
CASSLSGVGNGYTF
TGCGCCAGCAGCTTGTCCGGGGTAGGGAACGGCTACACCTTC
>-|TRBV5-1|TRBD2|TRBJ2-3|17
CASSLARLAGGKDTQYF
TGCGCCAGCAGCTTGGCCCGGCTAGCGGGGGGTAAAGATACGCAGTATTTT
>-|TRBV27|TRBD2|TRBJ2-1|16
CASTYASGGAYNEQFF
TGTGCCAGCACCTATGCTAGCGGGGGGGCGTACAATGAGCAGTTCTTC
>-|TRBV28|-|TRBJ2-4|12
CASSPTWDIQYF
TGTGCCAGCAGCCCTACATGGGACATTCAGTACTTC
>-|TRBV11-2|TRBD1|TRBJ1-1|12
CATGTGATEAFF
TGTGCAACCGGGACAGGGGCCACTGAAGCTTTCTTT
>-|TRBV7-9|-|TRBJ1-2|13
CASSWGLSYGYTF
TGTGCCAGCAGCTGGGGACTGAGCTATGGCTACACCTTC
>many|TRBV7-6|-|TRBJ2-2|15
CASSDAPVNTGELFF
TGTGCCAGCAGCGACGCACCGGTGAACACCGGGGAGCTGTTTTTT
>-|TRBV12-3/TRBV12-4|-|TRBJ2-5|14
CASSSGTVPETQYF
TGTGCCAGCAGCTCCGGGACGGTGCCAGAGACCCAGTACTTC
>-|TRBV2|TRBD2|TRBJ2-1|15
CASSRLAGVFNEQFF
TGTGCCAGCAGTCGTCTAGCGGGGGTCTTCAATGAGCAGTTCTTC
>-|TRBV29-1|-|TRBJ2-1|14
CSVERRDSSNEQFF
TGCAGCGTTGAGAGACGGGACTCCTCCAATGAGCAGTTCTTC
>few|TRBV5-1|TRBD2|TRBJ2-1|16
CASSLSPSGGINEQFF
TGCGCCAGCAGCTTATCTCCTAGCGGGGGGATAAATGAGCAGTTCTTC
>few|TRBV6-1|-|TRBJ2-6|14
CASRGGSGANVLTF
TGTGCCAGCAGAGGGGGCTCTGGGGCCAACGTCCTGACTTTC
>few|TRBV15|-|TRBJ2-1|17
CATSRDLDRQLGHEQFF
TGTGCCACCAGCAGAGATTTAGACAGGCAACTAGGTCATGAGCAGTTCTTC
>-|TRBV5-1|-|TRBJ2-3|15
CASSFFFLGTDTQYF
TGCGCCAGCAGCTTTTTTTTTCTGGGCACAGATACGCAGTATTTT
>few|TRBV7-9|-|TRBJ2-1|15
CASSPLGSFWGEQFF
TGTGCCAGCAGCCCGTTGGGCTCCTTCTGGGGTGAGCAGTTCTTC
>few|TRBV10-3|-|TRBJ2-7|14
CAISEPNQGNEQYF
TGTGCCATCAGTGAGCCAAATCAGGGGAACGAGCAGTACTTC
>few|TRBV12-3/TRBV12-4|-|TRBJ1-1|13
CASRIQGRAEAFF
TGTGCCAGCAGAATACAGGGAAGGGCTGAAGCTTTCTTT
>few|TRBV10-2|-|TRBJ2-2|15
CASTLSRLYTGELFF
TGCGCCAGCACTCTATCCCGGCTGTACACCGGGGAGCTGTTTTTT
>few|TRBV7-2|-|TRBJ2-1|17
CASSPVGRPESYNEQFF
TGTGCCAGCAGCCCTGTTGGACGACCTGAGAGTTACAATGAGCAGTTCTTC
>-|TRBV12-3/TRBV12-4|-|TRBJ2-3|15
CASTTFSPSTDTQYF
TGTGCCAGCACCACCTTTTCTCCTAGCACAGATACGCAGTATTTT
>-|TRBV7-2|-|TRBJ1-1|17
CASSLQHAGGWNTEAFF
TGTGCCAGCAGCTTACAGCACGCAGGTGGATGGAACACTGAAGCTTTCTTT
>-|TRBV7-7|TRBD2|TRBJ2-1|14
CASSPSGVRNEQFF
TGTGCTAGCAGCCCCAGCGGGGTCCGCAATGAGCAGTTCTTC
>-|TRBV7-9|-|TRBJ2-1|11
CASSLYDEQFF
TGTGCCAGCAGCCTGTACGATGAGCAGTTCTTC
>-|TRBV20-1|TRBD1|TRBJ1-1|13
CSAPGQAVAEAFF
TGCAGTGCTCCCGGACAGGCGGTTGCTGAAGCTTTCTTT
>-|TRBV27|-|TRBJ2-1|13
CASSPQVYNEQFF
TGTGCCAGCAGTCCCCAGGTATACAATGAGCAGTTCTTC
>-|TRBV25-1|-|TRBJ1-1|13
CASILGQNTEAFF
TGTGCCAGCATTCTAGGACAGAACACTGAAGCTTTCTTT
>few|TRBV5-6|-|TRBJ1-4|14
CASSLEGMGEKLFF
TGTGCCAGCAGCTTGGAGGGGATGGGTGAAAAACTGTTTTTT
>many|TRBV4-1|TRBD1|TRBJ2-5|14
CASSRDREMETQYF
TGCGCCAGCAGCCGGGACAGGGAGATGGAGACCCAGTACTTC
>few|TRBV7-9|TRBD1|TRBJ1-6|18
CASSPDRGLTTYNSPLHF
TGTGCCAGCAGCCCTGACAGGGGCCTCACTACCTATAATTCACCCCTCCACTTT
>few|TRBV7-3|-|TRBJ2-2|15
CASSPSGTQTGELFF
TGTGCCAGCAGTCCCTCCGGGACTCAAACCGGGGAGCTGTTTTTT
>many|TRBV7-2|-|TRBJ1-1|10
CASSSDGAFF
TGTGCCAGCAGCTCCGACGGAGCTTTCTTT
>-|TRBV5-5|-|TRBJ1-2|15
CASSLVRGDAYGYTF
TGTGCCAGCAGCTTGGTCCGGGGCGACGCTTATGGCTACACCTTC
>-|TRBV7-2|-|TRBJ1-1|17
CASSFQGQSLVHTEAFF
TGTGCCAGCAGCTTCCAAGGACAGTCGTTGGTCCACACTGAAGCTTTCTTT
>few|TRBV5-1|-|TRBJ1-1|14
CASSLVGVNTEAFF
TGCGCCAGCAGCTTGGTAGGGGTGAACACTGAAGCTTTCTTT
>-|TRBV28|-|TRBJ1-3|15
CASTRSLSSGNTIYF
TGTGCCAGCACCAGGTCTTTATCCTCTGGAAACACCATATATTTT
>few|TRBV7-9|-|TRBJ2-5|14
CASSGGRSDQTQYF
TGTGCCAGCAGCGGGGGACGGTCGGATCAGACCCAGTACTTC
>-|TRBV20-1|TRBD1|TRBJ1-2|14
CSARDTGQDYGYTF
TGCAGTGCTAGAGATACAGGACAGGACTATGGCTACACCTTC
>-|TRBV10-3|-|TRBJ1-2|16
CAIMDEWGGRDYGYTF
TGTGCCATCATGGACGAATGGGGGGGCAGGGACTATGGCTACACCTTC
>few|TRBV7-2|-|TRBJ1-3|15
CASSLSGRDGNTIYF
TGTGCCAGCAGCTTATCCGGCAGGGATGGAAACACAATATATTTT
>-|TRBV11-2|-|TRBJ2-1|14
CASSLVGDHNEQFF
TGTGCCAGCAGCTTAGTTGGGGATCACAATGAGCAGTTCTTC
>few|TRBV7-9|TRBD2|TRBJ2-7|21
CASSFRRGGLAGGQSSYEQYF
TGTGCCAGCAGCTTTAGGAGAGGAGGACTAGCGGGGGGCCAGAGCTCCTACGAGCAGTACTTC
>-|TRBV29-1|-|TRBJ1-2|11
CSVPDWDGYTF
TGCAGCGTCCCAGATTGGGATGGCTACACCTTC
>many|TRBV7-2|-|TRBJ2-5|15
CASSMAGTTQETQYF
TGTGCCAGCAGCATGGCCGGGACAACTCAAGAGACCCAGTACTTC
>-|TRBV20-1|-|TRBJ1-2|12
CSAIGGIYGYTF
TGCAGTGCTATCGGGGGCATCTACGGCTACACCTTC
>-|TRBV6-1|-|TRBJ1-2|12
CAIPRRGYGYTF
TGTGCCATCCCCCGCCGAGGCTATGGCTACACCTTC
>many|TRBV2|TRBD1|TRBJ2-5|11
CATQGWETQYF
TGTGCCACACAGGGGTGGGAGACCCAGTACTTC
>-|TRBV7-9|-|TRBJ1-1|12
CASGPTGTEAFF
TGTGCCAGCGGACCCACAGGGACTGAAGCTTTCTTT
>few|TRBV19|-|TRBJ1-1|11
CASLKSTEAFF
TGTGCCAGTCTGAAGAGCACTGAAGCTTTCTTT
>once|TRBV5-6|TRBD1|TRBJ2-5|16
CASSLGTGLYQETQYF
TGTGCCAGCAGCTTGGGGACAGGACTGTACCAAGAGACCCAGTACTTC